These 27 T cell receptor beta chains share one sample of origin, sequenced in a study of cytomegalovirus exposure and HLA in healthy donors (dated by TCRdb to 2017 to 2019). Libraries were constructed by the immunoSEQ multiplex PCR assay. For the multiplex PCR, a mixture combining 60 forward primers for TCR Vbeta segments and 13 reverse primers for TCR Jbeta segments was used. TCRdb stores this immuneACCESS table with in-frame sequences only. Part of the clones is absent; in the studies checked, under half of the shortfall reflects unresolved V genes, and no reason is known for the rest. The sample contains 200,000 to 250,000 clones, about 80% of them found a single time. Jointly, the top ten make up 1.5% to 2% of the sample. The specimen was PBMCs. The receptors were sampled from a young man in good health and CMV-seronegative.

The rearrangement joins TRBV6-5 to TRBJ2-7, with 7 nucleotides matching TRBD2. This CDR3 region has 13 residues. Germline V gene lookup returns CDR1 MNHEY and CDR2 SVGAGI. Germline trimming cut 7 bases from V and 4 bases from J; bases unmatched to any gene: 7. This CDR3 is CASKGGGSYEQYF. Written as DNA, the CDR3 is TGTGCCAGCAAGGGCGGGGGAAGTTACGAGCAGTACTTC.

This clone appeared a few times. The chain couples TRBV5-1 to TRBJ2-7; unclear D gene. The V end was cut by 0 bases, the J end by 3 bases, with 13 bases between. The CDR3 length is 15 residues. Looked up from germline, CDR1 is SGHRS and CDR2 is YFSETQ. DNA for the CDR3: TGCGCCAGCAGCTTGGTGGCCGGGTCCCTCTACGAGCAGTACTTC. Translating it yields CASSLVAGSLYEQYF.

The DNA for the CDR3 is TGTGCCAGTTCTACCGGGAGTGGTGTTTACGAGCAGTACTTC. Translating gives CASSTGSGVYEQYF. This chain joins TRBV2 and TRBJ2-7; possible D gene TRBD2, 6 bases. The V gene's germline CDR1 is SNHLY and CDR2 FYNNEI. The CDR3 runs 14 residues. Trimming removed 9 bases at V and 4 bases at J, with 19 bases between.

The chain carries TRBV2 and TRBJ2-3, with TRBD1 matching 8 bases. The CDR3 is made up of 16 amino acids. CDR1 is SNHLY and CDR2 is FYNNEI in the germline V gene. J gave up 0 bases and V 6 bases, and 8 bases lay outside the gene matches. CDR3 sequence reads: CASRRGQVASTDTQYF. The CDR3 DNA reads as TGTGCCAGCAGGAGGGGACAGGTCGCTAGCACAGATACGCAGTATTTT.

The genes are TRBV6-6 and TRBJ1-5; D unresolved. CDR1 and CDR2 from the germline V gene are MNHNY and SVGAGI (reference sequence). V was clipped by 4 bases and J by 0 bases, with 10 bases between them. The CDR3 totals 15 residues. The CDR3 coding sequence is TGTGCCAGCAGTTCTATGGTTTCTAGCAATCAGCCCCAGCATTTT. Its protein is CASSSMVSSNQPQHF.

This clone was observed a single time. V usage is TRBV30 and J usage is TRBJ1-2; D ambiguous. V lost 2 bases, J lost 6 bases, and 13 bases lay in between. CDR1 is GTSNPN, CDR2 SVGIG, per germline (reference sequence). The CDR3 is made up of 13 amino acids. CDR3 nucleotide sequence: TGTGCCTGGAGTTCCGACGGAGGAAATGGCTACACCTTC. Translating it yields CAWSSDGGNGYTF.

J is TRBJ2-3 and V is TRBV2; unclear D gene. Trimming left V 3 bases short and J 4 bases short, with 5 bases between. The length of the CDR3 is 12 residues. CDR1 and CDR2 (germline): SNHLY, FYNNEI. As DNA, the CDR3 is TGTGCCAGCAGTGAGGGCGCAGATACGCAGTATTTT. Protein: CASSEGADTQYF.

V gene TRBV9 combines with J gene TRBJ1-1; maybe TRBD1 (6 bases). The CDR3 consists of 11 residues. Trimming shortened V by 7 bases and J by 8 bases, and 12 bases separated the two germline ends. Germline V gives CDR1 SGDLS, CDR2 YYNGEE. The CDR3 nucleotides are TGTGCCAGCGGAGCCGGGACAGAAGCTTTCTTT. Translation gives CASGAGTEAFF.

CDR3 protein: CASSLEDEQFF. CDR3 coding DNA: TGTGCCAGCAGTTTAGAGGATGAGCAGTTCTTC. The rearrangement links TRBV28 to TRBJ2-1, with D unclear. The CDR3 contains 11 residues. V was cut by 2 bases and J by 8 bases, with 4 bases left in between. Germline V gene data show CDR1 as MDHEN and CDR2 as SYDVKM. The variable domain in full, with the rest retrieved from reference TRBV28 and TRBJ2-1, is DVKVTQSSRYLVKRTGEKVFLECVQDMDHENMFWYRQDPGLGLRLIYFSYDVKMKEKGDIPEGYSVSREKKERFSLILESASTNQTSMYLCASSLEDEQFFGPGTRLTVL.

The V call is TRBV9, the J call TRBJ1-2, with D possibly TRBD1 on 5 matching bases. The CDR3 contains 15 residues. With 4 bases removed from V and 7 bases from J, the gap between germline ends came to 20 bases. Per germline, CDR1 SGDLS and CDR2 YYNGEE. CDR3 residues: CASSPGSVKDGGYTF. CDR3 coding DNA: TGTGCCAGCAGCCCAGGGTCGGTGAAAGACGGTGGCTACACCTTC.

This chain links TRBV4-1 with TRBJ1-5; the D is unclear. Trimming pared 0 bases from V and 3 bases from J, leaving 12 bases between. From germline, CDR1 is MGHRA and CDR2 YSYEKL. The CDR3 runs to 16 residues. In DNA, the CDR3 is TGCGCCAGCAGCCAAGATACCCAGTTTCTCAATCAGCCCCAGCATTTT. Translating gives CASSQDTQFLNQPQHF.

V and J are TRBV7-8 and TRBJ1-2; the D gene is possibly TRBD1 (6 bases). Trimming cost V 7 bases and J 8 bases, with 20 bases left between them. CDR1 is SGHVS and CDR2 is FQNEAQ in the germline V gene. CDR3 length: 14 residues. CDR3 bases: TGTGCCAGCACCCCACAGATGGGGGCTTGGGGCTACACCTTC. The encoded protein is CASTPQMGAWGYTF.

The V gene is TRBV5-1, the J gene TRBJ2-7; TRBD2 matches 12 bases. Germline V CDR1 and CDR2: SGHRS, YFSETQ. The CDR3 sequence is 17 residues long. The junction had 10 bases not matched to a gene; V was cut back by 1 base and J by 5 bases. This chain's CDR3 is CASSLRTSGNARNEQYF. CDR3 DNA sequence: TGCGCCAGCAGCTTGAGGACTAGCGGGAACGCGAGAAACGAGCAGTACTTC.

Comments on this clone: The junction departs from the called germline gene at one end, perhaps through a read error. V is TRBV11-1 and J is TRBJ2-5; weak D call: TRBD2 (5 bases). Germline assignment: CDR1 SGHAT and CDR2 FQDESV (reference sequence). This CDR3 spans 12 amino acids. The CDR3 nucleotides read TGTGCCAGCAGCTTAGCGGGAGAGACTCAGTACTTC. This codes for CASSLAGETQYF.

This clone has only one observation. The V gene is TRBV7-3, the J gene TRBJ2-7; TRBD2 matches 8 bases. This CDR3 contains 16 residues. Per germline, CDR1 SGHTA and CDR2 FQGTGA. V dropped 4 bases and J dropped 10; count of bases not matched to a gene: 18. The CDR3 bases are TGTGCCAGCAGCTCCTCCGGTGGGGGCGCCGGGACTAGACAGTACTTC. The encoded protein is CASSSSGGGAGTRQYF.

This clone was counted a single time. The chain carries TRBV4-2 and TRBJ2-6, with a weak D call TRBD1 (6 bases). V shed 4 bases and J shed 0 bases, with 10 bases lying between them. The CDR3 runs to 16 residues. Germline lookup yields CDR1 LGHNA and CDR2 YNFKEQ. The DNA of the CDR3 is TGTGCCAGCAGCCCGGACAGTTTCTCTGGGGCCAACGTCCTGACTTTC. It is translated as CASSPDSFSGANVLTF.

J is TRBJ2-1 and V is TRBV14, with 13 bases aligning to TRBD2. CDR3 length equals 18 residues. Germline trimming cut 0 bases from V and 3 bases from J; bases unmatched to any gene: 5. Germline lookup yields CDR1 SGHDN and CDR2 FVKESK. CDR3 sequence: CASSQDFTSGRDYNEQFF. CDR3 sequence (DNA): TGTGCCAGCAGCCAAGATTTCACTAGCGGGAGGGACTACAATGAGCAGTTCTTC. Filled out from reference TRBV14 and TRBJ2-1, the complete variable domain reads EAGVTQFPSHSVIEKGQTVTLRCDPISGHDNLYWYRRVMGKEIKFLLHFVKESKQDESGMPNNRFLAERTGGTYSTLKVQPAELEDSGVYFCASSQDFTSGRDYNEQFFGPGTRLTVL.

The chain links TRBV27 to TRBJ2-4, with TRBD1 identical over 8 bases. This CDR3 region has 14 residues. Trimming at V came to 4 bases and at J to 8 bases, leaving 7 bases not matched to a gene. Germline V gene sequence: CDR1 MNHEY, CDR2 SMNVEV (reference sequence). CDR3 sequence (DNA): TGTGCCAGCAGTTCCCCGACAGGGGAGGACATTCAGTACTTC. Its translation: CASSSPTGEDIQYF.

This CDR3 is CASSAGTSGYEQYF. The CDR3 nucleotides read TGTGCCAGCAGCGCCGGGACTAGCGGCTACGAGCAGTACTTC. V usage is TRBV5-4 and J usage is TRBJ2-7, with 11 bases aligning to TRBD2. Germline values: CDR1 SGHNT, CDR2 YYREEE (reference sequence). The CDR3 sequence is 14 residues long. Trimming removed 4 bases from V and 3 bases from J; junction bases left unmatched: 3.

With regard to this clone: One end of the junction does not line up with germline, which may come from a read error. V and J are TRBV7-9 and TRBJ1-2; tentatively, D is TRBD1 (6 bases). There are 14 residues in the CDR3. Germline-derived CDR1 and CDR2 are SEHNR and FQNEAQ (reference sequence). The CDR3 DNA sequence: TGTTCCAGCAGCCCGGACAGTTTTCGCTATGGCTACACCTTC. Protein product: CSSSPDSFRYGYTF.

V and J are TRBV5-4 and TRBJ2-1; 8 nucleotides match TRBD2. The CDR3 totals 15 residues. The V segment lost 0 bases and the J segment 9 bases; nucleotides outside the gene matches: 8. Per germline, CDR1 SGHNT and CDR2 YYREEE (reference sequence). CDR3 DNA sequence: TGTGCCAGCAGCTTGGCCGGACTAGCCCTTTCTGAGCAGTTCTTC. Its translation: CASSLAGLALSEQFF.

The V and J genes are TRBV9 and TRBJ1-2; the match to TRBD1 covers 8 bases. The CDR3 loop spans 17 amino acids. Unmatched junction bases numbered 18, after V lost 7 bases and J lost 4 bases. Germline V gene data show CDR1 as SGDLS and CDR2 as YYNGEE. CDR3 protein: CASSADRGRGLFYGYTF. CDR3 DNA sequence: TGTGCCAGCTCGGCAGACAGGGGAAGGGGCCTCTTCTATGGCTACACCTTC.

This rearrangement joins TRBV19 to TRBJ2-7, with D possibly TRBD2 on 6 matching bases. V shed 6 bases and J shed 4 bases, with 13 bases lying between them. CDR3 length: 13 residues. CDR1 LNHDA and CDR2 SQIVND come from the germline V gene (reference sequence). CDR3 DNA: TGTGCCAGTAGCATTCCGGGGGATTACGAGCAGTACTTC. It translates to CASSIPGDYEQYF.

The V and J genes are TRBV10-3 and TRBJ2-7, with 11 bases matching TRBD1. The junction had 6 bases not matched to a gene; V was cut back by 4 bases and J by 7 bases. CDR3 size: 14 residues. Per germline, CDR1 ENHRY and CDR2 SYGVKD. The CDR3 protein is CAISVDRGPGEQYF. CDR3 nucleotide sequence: TGTGCCATCAGTGTGGACAGGGGGCCGGGTGAGCAGTACTTC.

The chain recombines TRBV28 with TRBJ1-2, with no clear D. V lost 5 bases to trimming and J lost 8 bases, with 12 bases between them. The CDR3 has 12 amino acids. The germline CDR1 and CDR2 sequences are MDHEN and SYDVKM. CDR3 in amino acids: CASSPQSQGYTF. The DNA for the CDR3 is TGTGCCAGCAGTCCCCAATCCCAGGGCTACACCTTC.

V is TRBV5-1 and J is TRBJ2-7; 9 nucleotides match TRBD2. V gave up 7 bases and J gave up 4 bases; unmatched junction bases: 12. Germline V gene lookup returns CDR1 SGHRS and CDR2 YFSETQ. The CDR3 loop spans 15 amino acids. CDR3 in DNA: TGCGCCAGCCAAAGCGGGGGGTCCGAGAGGTACGAGCAGTACTTC. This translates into CASQSGGSERYEQYF.

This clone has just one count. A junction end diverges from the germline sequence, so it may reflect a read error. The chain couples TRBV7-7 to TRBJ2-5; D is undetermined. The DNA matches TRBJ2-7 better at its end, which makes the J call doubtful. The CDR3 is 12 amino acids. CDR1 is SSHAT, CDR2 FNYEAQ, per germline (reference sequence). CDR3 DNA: TGTGCTAGCAGCCATCTAGGTAGCGAGCAGTACTTC. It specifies CASSHLGSEQYF.